These T cell receptor beta chains were read from a single sample in a study of blood T cell repertoires in COVID-19. Here immunoSEQ multiplex PCR was the method, and the copy in TCRdb shows in-frame clones only, minus some. The repertoire holds 91,000 or so clones, over 80% seen once, with 3% to 4% in the top ten. Input material: peripheral blood. These receptors all stem from a woman aged 50 to 60 in a cohort sampled during active COVID-19. The CDR3 runs from the conserved cysteine through the conserved F or W. D genes are given only for firm matches. Size tells how often a clone was seen (once, few, many) or the class of an expanded clone, and some rows leave it out.

clone size	V gene	D gene	J gene	CDR3 DNA	CDR3 protein
NA	TRBV5-1	TRBD1	TRBJ1-2	TGCGCCAGCAGCTTGGACCTGAGCCGGTTGGGACAGGGTGACTATGGCTACACCTTC	CASSLDLSRLGQGDYGYTF
NA	TRBV10-3	TRBD2	TRBJ2-2	TGTGCCATCGCGACTAGCGGACCGAACACCGGGGAGCTGTTTTTT	CAIATSGPNTGELFF
NA	TRBV19	TRBD2	TRBJ2-3	TGTGCCAGTAGCCGACTAGCGGGAGGGCTCACAGATACGCAGTATTTT	CASSRLAGGLTDTQYF
NA	TRBV28	NA	TRBJ1-5	TGTGCCAGCCGCTCGCGGGTTAGTCAGCCCCAGCATTTT	CASRSRVSQPQHF
few	TRBV3-1/TRBV3-2	NA	TRBJ1-3	TGTGCCAGCAGCTCTAGGGCAGGGTGGTTTGCCGGAAACACCATATATTTT	CASSSRAGWFAGNTIYF
NA	TRBV6-5	TRBD1	TRBJ1-6	TGTGCCAGCATGGACAGGAATAATTCACCCCTCCACTTT	CASMDRNNSPLHF
NA	TRBV18	TRBD1	TRBJ2-5	TGTGCCAGCTCACCAAGGACAGGATTGGAGACCCAGTACTTC	CASSPRTGLETQYF
NA	TRBV18	TRBD1	TRBJ1-6	TGTGCCAGCTCACCACCTAACAGGGGAGGAAATTCACCCCTCCACTTT	CASSPPNRGGNSPLHF
NA	TRBV19	TRBD1	TRBJ2-7	TGTGCCAGTAGTCAATCCCGAAGCGGACAGGGGTTATACGAGCAGTACTTC	CASSQSRSGQGLYEQYF
NA	TRBV2	NA	TRBJ1-2	TGTGCCAGCAGTGGAGGGTCCGGCTACACCTTC	CASSGGSGYTF
NA	TRBV4-1	NA	TRBJ2-1	TGCGCCAGCAGCCAAGACAAAGGGGGGAGGGCCGGGAAGCAGTTCTTC	CASSQDKGGRAGKQFF
NA	TRBV5-6	TRBD1	TRBJ2-7	TGTGCCAGCAGCCCGGACAGGGTGGGAAGGTACGAGCAGTACTTC	CASSPDRVGRYEQYF
NA	TRBV7-9	TRBD2	TRBJ2-1	TGTGCCAGCAGACTCGTACTGTCATACGGGGGGGACCGGCAGTTCTTC	CASRLVLSYGGDRQFF
NA	TRBV30	TRBD1	TRBJ2-2	TGTGCCCGACAGACAGGGCCTGACGGGGAGCTGTTTTTT	CARQTGPDGELFF
NA	TRBV7-2	NA	TRBJ2-7	TGTGCCAGCAGCTCCGGGATATCCGGGACTGGACCCTACGAGCAGTACTTC	CASSSGISGTGPYEQYF
NA	TRBV28	TRBD1	TRBJ1-1	TGTGCCAGCAGTTTAGATGGGACAGGGAAAGCTTTCTTT	CASSLDGTGKAFF
once	TRBV3-1/TRBV3-2	NA	TRBJ1-4	TGTGCCAGCAGCCGGGGGGGTGGGACTAATGAAAAACTGTTTTTT	CASSRGGGTNEKLFF
NA	TRBV23-1	TRBD1	TRBJ2-7	TGCGCCAGCAGTCCCGACGGGACAGCCTACGAGCAGTACTTC	CASSPDGTAYEQYF
NA	TRBV12-3/TRBV12-4	NA	TRBJ1-2	TGTGCCAGCGGGGCAGAGCTTGGCTACACCTTC	CASGAELGYTF
NA	TRBV18	TRBD2	TRBJ2-1	TGTGCCAGCTCACTCGGACTAGCGGGATATAATGAGCAGTTCTTC	CASSLGLAGYNEQFF
NA	TRBV28	TRBD2	TRBJ2-7	TGTGCCAGCACCGGGACAGGGGGTACTAGCGGGAGGGCTTACGAGCAGTACTTC	CASTGTGGTSGRAYEQYF
once	TRBV11-2	TRBD2	TRBJ2-1	TGTGCCAGCAGCGGAGCGGGGGGGGAATACAATGAGCAGTTCTTC	CASSGAGGEYNEQFF
NA	TRBV12-5	NA	TRBJ2-2	TGTGCTAGTGGTTTGGCCTCCTCCGACGACAGTTATTTCACCGGGGAGCTGTTTTTT	CASGLASSDDSYFTGELFF
few	TRBV7-9	NA	TRBJ1-2	TGTGCCAGCAGCTACGGACAGTCAAACTATGGCTACACCTTC	CASSYGQSNYGYTF
NA	TRBV24-1	NA	TRBJ2-7	TGTGCCACCAGTGCTCCCCCGGGGTACGAGCAGTACTTC	CATSAPPGYEQYF
once	TRBV28	TRBD2	TRBJ2-7	TGTGCCAGCAGTGGGGGGGAGAGGATGGCCCACGAGCAGTACTTC	CASSGGERMAHEQYF
NA	TRBV6-5	TRBD1	TRBJ1-1	TGTGCCAGCAACCGGGACAGGGGGGAAGGTGAAGCTTTCTTT	CASNRDRGEGEAFF
NA	TRBV5-4	TRBD2	TRBJ2-3	TGTGCCAGCAGCTCGACTGGACTAGATGATACGCAGTATTTT	CASSSTGLDDTQYF
NA	TRBV27	NA	TRBJ1-1	TGTGCCAGCAGTCCAGGACAGATGAACACTGAAGCTTTCTTT	CASSPGQMNTEAFF
NA	TRBV27	TRBD1	TRBJ1-2	TGTGCCAGCAGTTTGCGCAGGGGGGCAATATATGGCTACACCTTC	CASSLRRGAIYGYTF
NA	TRBV25-1	NA	TRBJ1-2	TGTGCCAGCAGTTCAGGGGTACTTGGAATAGGTTTCTATGGCTACACCTTC	CASSSGVLGIGFYGYTF
NA	TRBV7-9	NA	TRBJ2-2	TGTGCCAGCAGCTTAACTACCGCGAACACCGGGGAGCTGTTTTTT	CASSLTTANTGELFF
NA	TRBV19	NA	TRBJ1-2	TGTGCCAGCCGACAGAAGGGCAACCTAGCTAACTATGGCTACACCTTC	CASRQKGNLANYGYTF
NA	TRBV3-1/TRBV3-2	NA	TRBJ2-3	TGTGCCAGCAGCCAGATGGCCGACGGGGCAGATACGCAGTATTTT	CASSQMADGADTQYF
NA	TRBV12-3/TRBV12-4	TRBD2	TRBJ2-1	TGTGCCAGCAGTACCGGGACTAGCAATGAGCAGTTCTTC	CASSTGTSNEQFF